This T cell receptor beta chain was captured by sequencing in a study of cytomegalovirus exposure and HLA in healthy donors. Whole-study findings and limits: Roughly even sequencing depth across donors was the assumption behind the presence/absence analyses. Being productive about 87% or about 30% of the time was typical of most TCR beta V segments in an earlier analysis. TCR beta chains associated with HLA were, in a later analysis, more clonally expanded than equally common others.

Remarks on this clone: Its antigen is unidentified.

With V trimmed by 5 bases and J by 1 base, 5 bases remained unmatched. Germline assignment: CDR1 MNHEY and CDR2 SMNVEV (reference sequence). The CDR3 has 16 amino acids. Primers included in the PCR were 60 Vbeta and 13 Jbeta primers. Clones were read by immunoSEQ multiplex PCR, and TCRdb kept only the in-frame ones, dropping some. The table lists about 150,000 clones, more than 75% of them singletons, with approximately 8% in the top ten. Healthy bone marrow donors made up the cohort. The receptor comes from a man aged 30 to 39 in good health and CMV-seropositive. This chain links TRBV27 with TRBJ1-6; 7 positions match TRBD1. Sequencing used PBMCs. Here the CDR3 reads CASSTTGLSYNSPLHF. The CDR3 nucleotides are TGTGCCAGCAGTACGACAGGGCTGTCCTATAATTCACCCCTCCACTTT.